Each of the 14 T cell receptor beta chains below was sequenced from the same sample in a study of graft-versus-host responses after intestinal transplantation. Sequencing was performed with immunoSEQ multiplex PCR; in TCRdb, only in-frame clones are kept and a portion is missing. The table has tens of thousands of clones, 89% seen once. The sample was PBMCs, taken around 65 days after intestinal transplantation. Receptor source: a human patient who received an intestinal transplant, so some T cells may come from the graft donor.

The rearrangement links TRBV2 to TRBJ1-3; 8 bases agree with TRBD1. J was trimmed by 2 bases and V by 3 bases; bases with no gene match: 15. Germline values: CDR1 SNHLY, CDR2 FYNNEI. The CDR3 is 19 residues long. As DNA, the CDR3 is TGTGCCAGCAGTGATGGGGGGACAGGCCTTCCCGGCCCTGGAAACACCATATATTTT. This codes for CASSDGGTGLPGPGNTIYF.

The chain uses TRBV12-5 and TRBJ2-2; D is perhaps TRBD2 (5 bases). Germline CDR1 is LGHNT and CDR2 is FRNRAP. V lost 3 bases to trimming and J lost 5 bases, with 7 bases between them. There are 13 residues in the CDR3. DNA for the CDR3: TGTGCTAGTGGTTTCGGGAAGACCGGGGAGCTGTTTTTT. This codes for CASGFGKTGELFF.

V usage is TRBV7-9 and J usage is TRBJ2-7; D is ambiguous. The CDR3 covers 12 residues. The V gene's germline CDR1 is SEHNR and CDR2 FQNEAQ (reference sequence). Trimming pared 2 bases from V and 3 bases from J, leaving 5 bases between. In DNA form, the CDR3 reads TGTGCCAGCAGCTTACATGGCTACGAGCAGTACTTC. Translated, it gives CASSLHGYEQYF.

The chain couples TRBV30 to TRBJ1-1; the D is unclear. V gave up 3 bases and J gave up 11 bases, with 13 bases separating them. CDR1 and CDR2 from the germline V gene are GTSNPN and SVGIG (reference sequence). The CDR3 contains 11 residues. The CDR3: CAWRGPGSAFF. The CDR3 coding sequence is TGTGCCTGGAGAGGGCCGGGATCGGCTTTCTTT.

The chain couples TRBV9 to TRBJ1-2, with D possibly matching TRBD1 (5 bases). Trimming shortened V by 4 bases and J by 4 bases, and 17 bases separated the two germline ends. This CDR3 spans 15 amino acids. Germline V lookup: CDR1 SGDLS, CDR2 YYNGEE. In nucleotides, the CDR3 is TGTGCCAGCAGCCCCCAGGACGGGGGTCCCTATGGCTACACCTTC. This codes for CASSPQDGGPYGYTF.

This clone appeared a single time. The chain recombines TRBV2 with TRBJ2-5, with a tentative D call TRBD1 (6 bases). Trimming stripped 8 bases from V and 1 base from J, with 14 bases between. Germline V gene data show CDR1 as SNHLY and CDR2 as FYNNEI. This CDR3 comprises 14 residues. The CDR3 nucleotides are TGTGCCAGCTCCGCTACAGGGTTCCAAGAGACCCAGTACTTC. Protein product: CASSATGFQETQYF.

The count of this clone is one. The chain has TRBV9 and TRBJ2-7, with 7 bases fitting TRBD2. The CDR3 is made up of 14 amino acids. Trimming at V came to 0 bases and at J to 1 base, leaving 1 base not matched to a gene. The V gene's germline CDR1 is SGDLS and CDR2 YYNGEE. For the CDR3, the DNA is TGTGCCAGCAGCGTAGCTAGCGGATCCTACGAGCAGTACTTC. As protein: CASSVASGSYEQYF.

The CDR3 region has the DNA TGTGCCAGCTCTAACCCGGGGGGGAACACTGAAGCTTTCTTT. Translating it yields CASSNPGGNTEAFF. This sequence joins TRBV28 and TRBJ1-1; tentatively, D is TRBD1 (5 bases). This CDR3 has 14 amino acids. From germline, CDR1 is MDHEN and CDR2 SYDVKM. V lost 8 bases and J 1 base, leaving 14 bases between the germline ends.

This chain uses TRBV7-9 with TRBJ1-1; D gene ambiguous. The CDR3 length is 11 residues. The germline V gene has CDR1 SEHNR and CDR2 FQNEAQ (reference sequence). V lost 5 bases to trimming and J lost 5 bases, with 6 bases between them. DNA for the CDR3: TGTGCCAGCAGCCAAGGTACTGAAGCTTTCTTT. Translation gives CASSQGTEAFF.

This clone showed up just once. DNA for the CDR3: TGTGCCAGCAGACCCCCGGGACCAACTACAGATACGCAGTATTTT. Residues: CASRPPGPTTDTQYF. V is TRBV7-9 and J is TRBJ2-3, with D tentatively TRBD1 or TRBD2 (5 bases each). The CDR3 covers 15 residues. From germline, CDR1 is SEHNR and CDR2 FQNEAQ (reference sequence). Deletions cut 6 bases from V and 3 bases from J, with 16 bases between.

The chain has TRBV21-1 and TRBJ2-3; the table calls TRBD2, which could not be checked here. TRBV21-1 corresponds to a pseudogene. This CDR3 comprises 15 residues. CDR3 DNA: TGTGCCAGCAGCAAAGAGAGGCGGGCCGCAGATACGCAGTATTTT. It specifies CASSKERRAADTQYF.

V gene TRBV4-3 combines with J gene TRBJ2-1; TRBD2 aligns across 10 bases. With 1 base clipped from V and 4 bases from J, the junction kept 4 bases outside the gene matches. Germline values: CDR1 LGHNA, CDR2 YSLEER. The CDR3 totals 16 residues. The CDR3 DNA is TGCGCCAGCAGCCAAGGTACTAGCGGGGAATACAATGAGCAGTTCTTC. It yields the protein CASSQGTSGEYNEQFF.

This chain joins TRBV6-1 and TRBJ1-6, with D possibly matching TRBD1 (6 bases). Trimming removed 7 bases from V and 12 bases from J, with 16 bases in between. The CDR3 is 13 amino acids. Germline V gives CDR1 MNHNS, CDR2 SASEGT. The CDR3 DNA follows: TGTGCCAGCAAGGACAGTAACTACTTACCCCTCCACTTT. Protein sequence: CASKDSNYLPLHF.

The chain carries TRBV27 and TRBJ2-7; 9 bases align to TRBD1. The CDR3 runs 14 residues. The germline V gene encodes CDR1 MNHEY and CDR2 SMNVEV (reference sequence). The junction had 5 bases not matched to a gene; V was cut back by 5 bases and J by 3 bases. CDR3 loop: CASSTGGASYEQYF. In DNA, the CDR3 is TGTGCCAGCAGTACAGGGGGCGCGAGCTACGAGCAGTACTTC.